The rows below give T cell receptor beta chains drawn from one sample of a study of blood T cell repertoires in COVID-19. Here immunoSEQ multiplex PCR was the method, and the copy in TCRdb shows in-frame clones only, minus some. The sample includes roughly 100,000 clones, 78% of them seen just once. The specimen was peripheral blood. The receptors here all came from a man aged 60 to 75 with active or convalescent COVID-19. The CDR3 runs from the conserved cysteine through the conserved F or W. Each record gives: clone size, D gene, V gene, J gene, CDR3 protein, CDR3 DNA. The D gene is left open where the match is weak. Clone size is given for some rows only: seen once, a few or many times, or a class if the clone is expanded.

clone size: NA; D gene: NA; V gene: TRBV2; J gene: TRBJ2-1; CDR3 protein: CASKKGLHTTGYNEQFF; CDR3 DNA: TGTGCCAGCAAAAAGGGACTCCATACAACCGGCTACAATGAGCAGTTCTTC
clone size: NA; D gene: NA; V gene: TRBV5-6; J gene: TRBJ1-1; CDR3 protein: CASSLLDREAFF; CDR3 DNA: TGTGCCAGCAGCTTACTGGACAGAGAAGCTTTCTTT
clone size: NA; D gene: TRBD1; V gene: TRBV28; J gene: TRBJ1-4; CDR3 protein: CASRGGSSNEKLFF; CDR3 DNA: TGTGCCAGCAGAGGGGGCAGCTCTAATGAAAAACTGTTTTTT
clone size: NA; D gene: NA; V gene: TRBV6-2/TRBV6-3; J gene: TRBJ2-4; CDR3 protein: CASSYSALAKNIQYF; CDR3 DNA: TGTGCCAGCAGTTACTCCGCACTAGCCAAAAACATTCAGTACTTC
clone size: few; D gene: NA; V gene: TRBV11-2; J gene: TRBJ1-1; CDR3 protein: CASSLAGVGAFF; CDR3 DNA: TGTGCCAGCAGCTTAGCCGGGGTAGGAGCTTTCTTT
clone size: NA; D gene: NA; V gene: TRBV11-3; J gene: TRBJ2-5; CDR3 protein: CASSLGPGSETQYF; CDR3 DNA: TGTGCCAGCAGCTTAGGGCCGGGATCCGAGACCCAGTACTTC
clone size: NA; D gene: TRBD2; V gene: TRBV24-1; J gene: TRBJ2-5; CDR3 protein: CATSPSGRSKTQYF; CDR3 DNA: TGTGCCACCAGCCCTAGCGGGAGGTCGAAGACCCAGTACTTC
clone size: NA; D gene: TRBD1; V gene: TRBV10-1; J gene: TRBJ2-4; CDR3 protein: CASSPTGWETGIQYF; CDR3 DNA: TGCGCCAGCAGCCCGACAGGGTGGGAGACGGGCATTCAGTACTTC
clone size: NA; D gene: NA; V gene: TRBV6-5; J gene: TRBJ2-2; CDR3 protein: CASRGRGISGELFF; CDR3 DNA: TGTGCCAGCAGGGGGAGGGGGATCTCCGGGGAGCTGTTTTTT
clone size: once; D gene: NA; V gene: TRBV10-1; J gene: TRBJ2-1; CDR3 protein: CASSESKGYNEQFF; CDR3 DNA: TGCGCCAGCAGTGAGTCGAAGGGGTACAATGAGCAGTTCTTC
clone size: NA; D gene: TRBD1; V gene: TRBV24-1; J gene: TRBJ1-4; CDR3 protein: CATSDPDREEKLFF; CDR3 DNA: TGTGCCACCAGTGATCCTGACAGGGAAGAAAAACTGTTTTTT
clone size: few; D gene: TRBD2; V gene: TRBV6-2/TRBV6-3; J gene: TRBJ2-3; CDR3 protein: CASSPGGRGLPTDTQYF; CDR3 DNA: TGTGCCAGCAGTCCCGGAGGGAGGGGCCTTCCTACAGATACGCAGTATTTT
clone size: NA; D gene: NA; V gene: TRBV10-1; J gene: TRBJ2-1; CDR3 protein: CASSDHGLGNEQFF; CDR3 DNA: TGCGCCAGCAGTGATCACGGTCTAGGCAATGAGCAGTTCTTC
clone size: NA; D gene: NA; V gene: TRBV18; J gene: TRBJ2-2; CDR3 protein: CASSLNIDTGELFF; CDR3 DNA: TGTGCCAGCTCACTAAACATCGACACCGGGGAGCTGTTTTTT
clone size: NA; D gene: NA; V gene: TRBV7-9; J gene: TRBJ2-2; CDR3 protein: CASSRRLGELFF; CDR3 DNA: TGTGCCAGCAGCCGGCGACTAGGGGAGCTGTTTTTT
clone size: NA; D gene: NA; V gene: TRBV28; J gene: TRBJ1-3; CDR3 protein: CASSLTTGSGNTIYF; CDR3 DNA: TGTGCCAGCAGTTTAACGACGGGCTCTGGAAACACCATATATTTT
clone size: NA; D gene: TRBD1; V gene: TRBV23-1; J gene: TRBJ2-3; CDR3 protein: CASSQRGTGPDTQYF; CDR3 DNA: TGCGCCAGCAGTCAACGGGGGACAGGGCCAGATACGCAGTATTTT
clone size: NA; D gene: NA; V gene: TRBV27; J gene: TRBJ1-6; CDR3 protein: CASSLKGGNSPLHF; CDR3 DNA: TGTGCCAGCAGTTTAAAGGGAGGGAATTCACCCCTCCACTTT
clone size: once; D gene: NA; V gene: TRBV2; J gene: TRBJ1-2; CDR3 protein: CASTLAGYGYTF; CDR3 DNA: TGTGCCAGCACGCTGGCAGGGTATGGCTACACCTTC
clone size: once; D gene: NA; V gene: TRBV3-1/TRBV3-2; J gene: TRBJ1-6; CDR3 protein: CASSQEGVLGSPLHF; CDR3 DNA: TGTGCCAGCAGCCAAGAAGGGGTTCTGGGTTCACCCCTCCACTTT
clone size: NA; D gene: NA; V gene: TRBV21-1; J gene: TRBJ2-3; CDR3 protein: CASSTGTTHTDTQYF; CDR3 DNA: TGTGCCAGCAGCACAGGGACAACCCACACAGATACGCAGTATTTT
clone size: NA; D gene: NA; V gene: TRBV2; J gene: TRBJ2-3; CDR3 protein: CASSAGTSLGTDTQYF; CDR3 DNA: TGTGCCAGCAGCGCTGGGACTTCACTAGGCACAGATACGCAGTATTTT
clone size: NA; D gene: NA; V gene: TRBV4-3; J gene: TRBJ1-2; CDR3 protein: CASSQGIQTGYGYTF; CDR3 DNA: TGCGCCAGCAGCCAAGGAATACAGACAGGCTATGGCTACACCTTC
clone size: NA; D gene: TRBD2; V gene: TRBV27; J gene: TRBJ2-2; CDR3 protein: CASRRLAGGPKESGELFF; CDR3 DNA: TGTGCCAGCAGACGACTAGCGGGAGGCCCGAAGGAGAGCGGGGAGCTGTTTTTT
clone size: NA; D gene: TRBD1; V gene: TRBV5-1; J gene: TRBJ2-1; CDR3 protein: CASSGTGGSVEQFF; CDR3 DNA: TGCGCCAGCAGCGGAACAGGGGGATCAGTTGAGCAGTTCTTC
clone size: NA; D gene: TRBD2; V gene: TRBV19; J gene: TRBJ2-1; CDR3 protein: CASKRAGSSYNEQFF; CDR3 DNA: TGTGCCAGTAAAAGAGCGGGGAGCTCCTACAATGAGCAGTTCTTC
clone size: NA; D gene: NA; V gene: TRBV9; J gene: TRBJ1-2; CDR3 protein: CASSVADPGIYGYTF; CDR3 DNA: TGTGCCAGCAGCGTAGCGGATCCAGGGATCTATGGCTACACCTTC
clone size: NA; D gene: TRBD1; V gene: TRBV7-7; J gene: TRBJ2-2; CDR3 protein: CASLEEGTGKLHTGELFF; CDR3 DNA: TGTGCCAGCTTAGAAGAGGGGACAGGGAAGTTGCACACCGGGGAGCTGTTTTTT
clone size: NA; D gene: NA; V gene: TRBV2; J gene: TRBJ2-5; CDR3 protein: CASTFLAQETQYF; CDR3 DNA: TGTGCCAGCACATTTCTAGCGCAAGAGACCCAGTACTTC
clone size: NA; D gene: NA; V gene: TRBV28; J gene: TRBJ1-5; CDR3 protein: CASSIRGTGNQPQHF; CDR3 DNA: TGTGCCAGCAGCATCCGGGGGACTGGCAATCAGCCCCAGCATTTT
clone size: NA; D gene: TRBD1; V gene: TRBV19; J gene: TRBJ2-7; CDR3 protein: CASSLSGTVYEQYF; CDR3 DNA: TGTGCCAGTAGTCTCTCCGGGACAGTCTACGAGCAGTACTTC
clone size: few; D gene: NA; V gene: TRBV10-3; J gene: TRBJ1-1; CDR3 protein: CAIKEEVGTEAFF; CDR3 DNA: TGTGCCATCAAAGAGGAGGTGGGCACTGAAGCTTTCTTT
clone size: NA; D gene: NA; V gene: TRBV2; J gene: TRBJ1-5; CDR3 protein: CASSVARVKLDQPQHF; CDR3 DNA: TGTGCCAGCAGTGTGGCCAGGGTAAAATTAGATCAGCCCCAGCATTTT
clone size: once; D gene: NA; V gene: TRBV9; J gene: TRBJ1-5; CDR3 protein: CASSTRQAPYSNQPQHF; CDR3 DNA: TGTGCCAGCAGCACCCGACAGGCCCCTTATAGCAATCAGCCCCAGCATTTT
clone size: NA; D gene: TRBD2; V gene: TRBV5-1; J gene: TRBJ2-7; CDR3 protein: CASSTPTSGREESEQYF; CDR3 DNA: TGCGCCAGCAGCACTCCGACTAGCGGGAGGGAGGAATCCGAGCAGTACTTC
clone size: NA; D gene: NA; V gene: TRBV11-2; J gene: TRBJ1-2; CDR3 protein: CASSLDHGGFYGYTF; CDR3 DNA: TGTGCCAGCAGCTTAGATCATGGCGGATTCTATGGCTACACCTTC
clone size: NA; D gene: NA; V gene: TRBV30; J gene: TRBJ1-4; CDR3 protein: CAWSGPGVSRRGEKLFF; CDR3 DNA: TGTGCCTGGAGTGGGCCGGGTGTCAGCCGGCGGGGAGAAAAACTGTTTTTT
clone size: NA; D gene: NA; V gene: TRBV15; J gene: TRBJ2-4; CDR3 protein: CATRVRDIPTDIQYF; CDR3 DNA: TGTGCCACCAGGGTCCGGGACATCCCGACGGACATTCAGTACTTC
clone size: few; D gene: NA; V gene: TRBV27; J gene: TRBJ1-1; CDR3 protein: CASSPGGWNTEAFF; CDR3 DNA: TGTGCCAGCAGCCCGGGAGGGTGGAACACTGAAGCTTTCTTT
clone size: few; D gene: NA; V gene: TRBV6-6; J gene: TRBJ1-5; CDR3 protein: CASSYETAGNQPQHF; CDR3 DNA: TGTGCCAGCAGTTATGAGACGGCGGGCAATCAGCCCCAGCATTTT
clone size: NA; D gene: NA; V gene: TRBV7-6; J gene: TRBJ1-1; CDR3 protein: CASSQNRAKDTEAFF; CDR3 DNA: TGTGCCAGCAGCCAAAACAGGGCCAAAGACACTGAAGCTTTCTTT
clone size: NA; D gene: TRBD1; V gene: TRBV19; J gene: TRBJ1-1; CDR3 protein: CASIAGTGGRRNTEAFF; CDR3 DNA: TGTGCCAGTATTGCCGGGACAGGGGGTAGGAGAAACACTGAAGCTTTCTTT
clone size: NA; D gene: NA; V gene: TRBV6-1; J gene: TRBJ2-1; CDR3 protein: CASSEERQSYNEQFF; CDR3 DNA: TGTGCCAGCAGTGAAGAGCGGCAGAGTTACAATGAGCAGTTCTTC
clone size: NA; D gene: NA; V gene: TRBV20-1; J gene: TRBJ2-7; CDR3 protein: CSARPQGEQYF; CDR3 DNA: TGCAGTGCCCGGCCGCAGGGCGAGCAGTACTTC
clone size: NA; D gene: NA; V gene: TRBV28; J gene: TRBJ1-1; CDR3 protein: CASSPNGNTEAFF; CDR3 DNA: TGTGCCAGCAGTCCAAACGGGAACACTGAAGCTTTCTTT
clone size: NA; D gene: NA; V gene: TRBV2; J gene: TRBJ1-1; CDR3 protein: CASTLGENTEAFF; CDR3 DNA: TGTGCCAGCACCCTCGGGGAGAACACTGAAGCTTTCTTT
clone size: NA; D gene: NA; V gene: TRBV10-3; J gene: TRBJ2-5; CDR3 protein: CAISEANQETQYF; CDR3 DNA: TGTGCCATCAGTGAGGCGAATCAAGAGACCCAGTACTTC
clone size: NA; D gene: NA; V gene: TRBV10-3; J gene: TRBJ1-1; CDR3 protein: CAARGSASLAFF; CDR3 DNA: TGTGCCGCACGAGGGTCAGCCAGTTTGGCTTTCTTT
clone size: NA; D gene: NA; V gene: TRBV7-3; J gene: TRBJ2-2; CDR3 protein: CASSPEGRGTGELFF; CDR3 DNA: TGTGCCAGCAGCCCGGAGGGCCGAGGAACCGGGGAGCTGTTTTTT
clone size: NA; D gene: TRBD2; V gene: TRBV3-1/TRBV3-2; J gene: TRBJ2-4; CDR3 protein: CASSPPGLAGDVAKNIQYF; CDR3 DNA: TGTGCCAGCAGCCCACCGGGACTAGCGGGAGATGTGGCCAAAAACATTCAGTACTTC
clone size: NA; D gene: NA; V gene: TRBV29-1; J gene: TRBJ2-5; CDR3 protein: CSVMGGAGDAETQYF; CDR3 DNA: TGCAGCGTGATGGGTGGGGCAGGGGATGCGGAGACCCAGTACTTC
clone size: few; D gene: TRBD1; V gene: TRBV6-5; J gene: TRBJ2-4; CDR3 protein: CASSDRGNAKNIQYF; CDR3 DNA: TGTGCCAGCAGCGACAGGGGGAATGCCAAAAACATTCAGTACTTC
clone size: NA; D gene: NA; V gene: TRBV6-5; J gene: TRBJ1-2; CDR3 protein: CASSYSRTVGYTF; CDR3 DNA: TGTGCCAGCAGTTACTCGCGAACAGTGGGCTACACCTTC
clone size: NA; D gene: NA; V gene: TRBV10-3; J gene: TRBJ1-2; CDR3 protein: CAISALDSPYGYTF; CDR3 DNA: TGTGCCATCAGTGCTCTTGACAGCCCGTATGGCTACACCTTC
clone size: once; D gene: NA; V gene: TRBV6-6; J gene: TRBJ2-3; CDR3 protein: CASSYRDFTDTQYF; CDR3 DNA: TGTGCCAGCAGTTACCGGGACTTCACAGATACGCAGTATTTT
clone size: NA; D gene: TRBD1; V gene: TRBV3-1/TRBV3-2; J gene: TRBJ2-3; CDR3 protein: CASSQHGWGQGRAGGPDTQYF; CDR3 DNA: TGTGCCAGCAGCCAACACGGCTGGGGACAGGGACGGGCCGGAGGTCCAGATACGCAGTATTTT
clone size: NA; D gene: NA; V gene: TRBV28; J gene: TRBJ1-5; CDR3 protein: CASSLSLRGINQPQHF; CDR3 DNA: TGTGCCAGCAGTTTAAGTCTCCGGGGAATCAATCAGCCCCAGCATTTT